Sequencing of this T cell receptor (beta chain) was carried out in a study of blood T cell repertoires in COVID-19 (TCRdb year 2020). At the level of the whole study: The collaborator samples originated in the United States, Italy and Spain and spanned the acute and convalescent phases of COVID-19. The prospective study material was composed of cDNA or gDNA derived from T cells, B-cell-depleted T cells, or PBMCs. Deeply sampled blood TCRbeta repertoires from subjects exposed to, actively infected with, or recovered from COVID-19 were included in the dataset. The repertoires were made available in a free public database intended to serve as a resource for research on the immune response to SARS-CoV-2. Samples were obtained from the ongoing ImmuneRACE study (first 160 participants) and from about 1,300 subjects provided by 6 global collaborators. A de-identified subject ID, COVID-19 status, age in years and sex were almost always included in the sample metadata. Where available, HLA class I and class II types were taken from metadata supplied by the sample provider and were not determined by assay-based typing.

As regards this clone: Its antigen target is currently unknown. Per-base qualities were not stored, and no clone one base away is much larger.

TCRbeta CDR3 regions were amplified from genomic DNA using the immunoSEQ Assay, a bias-controlled multiplex PCR. Per the source publication's procedure: Nucleated cell counts per sample were estimated from amplification of reference gene primers within the assay. To quantify the absolute abundance of each unique TCRbeta CDR3 rearrangement, sequence reads were collapsed and filtered. For each sample, productive Simpson clonality was calculated as the square root of Simpson's diversity index over productive rearrangements. TCRdb mirrors the immuneACCESS table, restricted to in-frame sequences. Some clones are absent from its copies; in checked studies, under half trace to an unresolved V gene, and the reason for the others is unknown. V and J calls and clone size follow that table, whereas D and trimming were derived from the DNA. The sample contains about 170,000 clones, approximately 90% of them found a single time. In total, the top ten clones hold 2% to 2.5% of the sample.

V and J are trimmed by 6 bases and 7 bases, and the gene matches miss 10 bases of the junction. The CDR3, from cysteine to phenylalanine, totals 15 residues. Just the 45-base CDR3 DNA is kept, in frame starting at base 1. CDR1 and CDR2 (LNHDA, SQIVND) derive from the germline V gene (reference sequence). What the authors observed across the whole study: The amount of clinical and demographic metadata varied by source and participant and was provided uncurated.

Another Seattle source contributed samples from volunteer blood donors who had recovered from COVID-19. Whole blood was collected in K2EDTA tubes by collaborating institutions according to the institutions' own protocols. Collaborator samples were shipped for TCRbeta analysis as frozen whole blood, isolated PBMCs, or DNA extracted from either sample type. The sequenced sample consisted of peripheral blood. The receptor was derived from a middle-aged man who had recovered from COVID-19. The chain joins TRBV19 to TRBJ2-3; TRBD2 aligns with 10 central bases. The bases are TGTGCCAGTAGCACCCCCGCACTAGCGGGGTATACGCAGTATTTT. It translates to CASSTPALAGYTQYF.